This record concerns one T cell receptor (beta chain) sequence. The target antigen is unknown. These data originate in a study of shared clonotypes between healthy human individuals. General study results and limits: The authors sampled blood alone, and tissue repertoires likely differ.

V lost 4 bases to trimming and J lost 6 bases; unmatched junction nucleotides: 5. Per germline, CDR1 MDHEN and CDR2 SYDVKM. The CDR3 extends over 15 amino acids. Per the authors' pipeline: Sequence data from immunoSEQ were junction-only and lacked quality scores; consequently, filtering differed. Libraries were prepared by immunoSEQ multiplex PCR; TCRdb keeps only in-frame clonotypes and omits some of them. That table furnishes V, J and clone size, whereas the DNA furnished D and trimming. The data contain about 960,000 clones, over 75% of them singletons. Caucasian adults residing in Nashville, Tennessee made up all the donors. It was into CD45RA+ naive and CD45RA-negative memory subsets that the CD4+ cells were split.

The clonotype was recovered from a man aged 18 to 30 in good health. Specimen: memory CD4+ T cells sorted from blood. The subset: CD45RA-negative fraction. V gene TRBV28 combines with J gene TRBJ2-7; 14 bases line up with TRBD2. CDR3 loop: CASSSPGTSGSEQYF. In DNA, the CDR3 is TGTGCCAGCAGTTCGCCCGGGACTAGCGGGAGCGAGCAGTACTTC.